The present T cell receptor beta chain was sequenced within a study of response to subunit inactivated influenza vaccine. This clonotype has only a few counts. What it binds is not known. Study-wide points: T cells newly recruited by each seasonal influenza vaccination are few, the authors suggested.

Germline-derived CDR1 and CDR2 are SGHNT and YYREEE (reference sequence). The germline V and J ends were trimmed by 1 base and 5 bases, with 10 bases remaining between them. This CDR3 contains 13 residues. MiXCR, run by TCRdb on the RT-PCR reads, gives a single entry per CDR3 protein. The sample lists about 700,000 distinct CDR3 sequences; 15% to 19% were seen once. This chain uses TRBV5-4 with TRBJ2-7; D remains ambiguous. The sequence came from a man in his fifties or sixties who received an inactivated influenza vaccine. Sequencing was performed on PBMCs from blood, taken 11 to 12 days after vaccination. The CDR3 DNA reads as TGTGCCAGCAGCTTGCCCCCATCCAACGAGCAGTACTTC. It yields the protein CASSLPPSNEQYF.